This T cell receptor beta chain was captured in a study of graft-versus-host responses after intestinal transplantation. Study context: Transplants were multivisceral, liver-intestinal, or isolated intestinal. Induction with anti-thymocyte globulin, then tacrolimus and steroids for around three years, was given to all recipients. Study findings and constraints: Graft-donor T cell macrochimerism in patients accompanied high graft-versus-host to host-versus-graft clonal ratios in allografts. GvH clones surfaced in recipient marrow, some emerging earlier in ileum or blood.

V shed 2 bases and J shed 9 bases, with 11 bases lying between them. The V gene's germline CDR1 is ENHRY and CDR2 SYGVKD. The CDR3 has 13 residues. As for this clone: Its antigen remains unknown.

Profiled with immunoSEQ multiplex PCR; TCRdb holds only in-frame clones, not every one. This table holds over 100,000 clones, 85% to 95% found once. Specimen: unstimulated CD8+ T cells sorted from spleen or lymph node cells, collected before transplant. The gene calls are TRBV10-3 and TRBJ2-1, with D unresolved. The receptor comes from a human donor who was the organ donor for an intestinal transplant. The CDR3 bases are TGTGCCATCAGTGAGAGTCCCCCCACTGAGCAGTTCTTC. Protein: CAISESPPTEQFF.